The clone carrying this TCR beta chain came up a few times. Its antigen is unidentified. cDNA synthesis used the whole RNA isolate, giving expressed TCRB sequences. Profiled with immunoSEQ multiplex PCR; TCRdb holds only in-frame clones, not every one. This sample has under 450,000 clones, with approximately 14% found just once. Every single donor gave one heparinised blood draw, and these averaged about 116 mL. A CD45RO/CCR7/CD25/CD127/CD95/CD27 panel sorted naive, central memory, regulatory and stem cell-like memory CD4+ cells. This record belongs to a study of beta chain features in type 1 diabetes. Study-level points and caveats: Moderate but significant shortening of TCRB CDR3s was recorded in all four CD4+ subsets from Type 1 diabetes patients. Amplification by PCR could prefer shorter templates, with the same effect in patients and controls.

The CDR3 is 15 amino acids. Trimming at V came to 0 bases and at J to 6 bases, leaving 5 bases not matched to a gene. CDR1 is ENHRY and CDR2 is SYGVKD in the germline V gene. The source material was naive CD4+ T cells from blood. V is TRBV10-3 and J is TRBJ1-5; 7 nucleotides match TRBD1. This receptor was identified in a man aged 25 to 45 in good health. CDR3 DNA sequence: TGTGCCATCAGTGAGTCTCAGGGGGTTGGTCAGCCCCAGCATTTT. Protein sequence: CAISESQGVGQPQHF.